The 30 T cell receptor beta chains given below trace back to one sample, sequenced in a study of CD8 T cells in ankylosing spondylitis. Via MiXCR, TCRdb re-called the 5' RACE reads, giving one row per CDR3 protein. This repertoire shows around 340,000 distinct CDR3 sequences, 20% to 25% found once; its top ten account for over 10%. Material for sequencing was blood, either unsorted or a sorted T cell fraction (not recorded which). Every receptor here comes from a male donor with ankylosing spondylitis or in good health (not recorded which).

This sequence joins TRBV30 and TRBJ2-3, with 11 bases aligning to TRBD1. Germline assignment: CDR1 GTSNPN and CDR2 SVGIG (reference sequence). After removal of 4 bases from V and 4 bases from J, the junction contained 7 bases not matched to a gene. The CDR3 contains 15 residues. CDR3 residues: CAWTRTGGISDTQYF. Written as DNA, the CDR3 is TGTGCCTGGACCCGGACAGGGGGCATTTCAGATACGCAGTATTTT.

CDR3 amino acids: CASSLETGTPQHF. CDR3 bases: TGCGCCAGCAGCCTAGAGACAGGGACGCCCCAGCATTTT. The V gene is TRBV5-1, the J gene TRBJ1-5; 7 bases are a match to TRBD1. Germline V gene sequence: CDR1 SGHRS, CDR2 YFSETQ. Trimming cost V 4 bases and J 9 bases; bases outside gene matches: 7. The CDR3 is 13 amino acids.

In its sample, this clonotype was seen many times. The chain links TRBV29-1 to TRBJ2-2; D is uncertain. V gave up 1 base and J gave up 0 bases, with 3 bases separating them. The CDR3 has 13 amino acids. Germline CDR1 and CDR2: SQVTM and ANQGSEA. Here the CDR3 reads CSVEGPNTGELFF. CDR3 coding DNA: TGCAGCGTTGAAGGGCCGAACACCGGGGAGCTGTTTTTT.

This clonotype was seen repeatedly, ten times or more. The J gene is TRBJ2-3, the V gene TRBV5-1; D not certain. The CDR3 totals 11 residues. V gave up 5 bases and J gave up 2 bases, with 3 bases separating them. The germline CDR1 and CDR2 sequences are SGHRS and YFSETQ. The chain's CDR3 is CASRLTDTQYF. Here the CDR3 DNA reads TGCGCCAGCAGACTCACAGATACGCAGTATTTT.

The J gene is TRBJ2-5, the V gene TRBV4-1; D not certain. Germline CDR1 reads MGHRA; CDR2 reads YSYEKL. Trimming took off 3 bases at V and 6 bases at J, with 23 bases between the two ends. The length of the CDR3 is 17 residues. This CDR3 is CASSHHGEVPTRKTQYF. The CDR3 bases are TGCGCCAGCAGCCACCACGGCGAGGTTCCGACTCGGAAGACCCAGTACTTC.

This clonotype occurred a few times. The V call is TRBV20-1, the J call TRBJ2-1, with TRBD1 matching 8 bases. After removal of 7 bases from V and 0 bases from J, the junction contained 11 bases not matched to a gene. The CDR3 runs to 16 residues. Germline CDR1 reads DFQATT; CDR2 reads SNEGSKA (reference sequence). The CDR3 spells CSVSETGVFSYNEQFF. The CDR3 DNA sequence: TGCAGTGTGTCGGAGACAGGGGTGTTCTCCTACAATGAGCAGTTCTTC.

The chain has TRBV20-1 and TRBJ2-3; D gene unclear. The V gene's germline CDR1 is DFQATT and CDR2 SNEGSKA (reference sequence). The CDR3 spans 15 residues. Trimming cost V 6 bases and J 2 bases, with 18 bases left between them. The CDR3 DNA reads TGCAGTGCCACCACCTCGGTGACGAACACAGATACGCAGTATTTT. This sequence encodes CSATTSVTNTDTQYF.

The V gene is TRBV7-9, the J gene TRBJ1-1, with no clear D. CDR3 length: 14 residues. V dropped 1 base and J dropped 4 bases, with 10 bases sitting between them. From germline, CDR1 is SEHNR and CDR2 FQNEAQ (reference sequence). CDR3 bases: TGTGCCAGCAGCTTAGTTGCCCCCGGCACTGAAGCTTTCTTT. Amino acid sequence: CASSLVAPGTEAFF.

For this clonotype: An end of the junction does not agree with germline; a read error may underlie this. J is TRBJ2-7 and V is TRBV27, with 8 nucleotides matching TRBD1. Germline V gene lookup returns CDR1 MNHEY and CDR2 SMNVEV (reference sequence). The CDR3 is 14 residues long. The CDR3 nucleotides read TGTGCCAGCAGTTCTATCCCCCCGGGGACAGGCTGTGACTTC. This translates into CASSSIPPGTGCDF.

The rearrangement uses TRBV20-1 and TRBJ2-3; possibly TRBD1 or TRBD2 for D (5 bases each). Trimming cost V 6 bases and J 1 base, with 11 bases left between them. Looked up from germline, CDR1 is DFQATT and CDR2 is SNEGSKA (reference sequence). The CDR3 runs to 13 residues. The CDR3: CSAFRGGTDTQYF. CDR3 bases: TGCAGTGCGTTTAGAGGGGGCACAGATACGCAGTATTTT.

This clonotype was seen more than once but under ten times. The chain combines TRBV12-3 or TRBV12-4 with TRBJ2-7; 8 nucleotides agree with TRBD1. The CDR3 runs 14 residues. V was pared by 5 bases and J by 4 bases, with 7 bases of the junction left unmatched. For the CDR3, the DNA is TGTGCCAGCAGTACCCGGGACAGGTCATACGAGCAGTACTTC. Its protein product is CASSTRDRSYEQYF.

The chain has TRBV6-5 and TRBJ1-2; D remains ambiguous. Trimming took 2 bases from V and 3 from J, leaving 4 bases between them. The germline V gene encodes CDR1 MNHEY and CDR2 SVGAGI. The CDR3 is 12 amino acids. CDR3 residues: CASSYGDYGYTF. CDR3 DNA: TGTGCCAGCAGTTACGGGGACTATGGCTACACCTTC.

This rearrangement joins TRBV4-1 to TRBJ2-1; 7 bases align to TRBD2. Trimming took 0 bases from V and 9 from J; bases not matched to a gene: 5. Germline loops: CDR1 MGHRA, CDR2 YSYEKL. The CDR3 loop spans 14 amino acids. This CDR3 is CASSQEWGGFEQFF. The CDR3 nucleotides read TGCGCCAGCAGCCAAGAATGGGGGGGTTTTGAGCAGTTCTTC.

This clonotype was seen only a few times. The CDR3, as DNA: TGCAGCGTTGAGCCCAGCGGGGGGTTTAGCTCCTACAATGAGCAGTTCTTC. Protein sequence: CSVEPSGGFSSYNEQFF. The chain has TRBV29-1 and TRBJ2-1; 9 nucleotides align to TRBD2. The CDR3 has 17 residues. After removal of 3 bases from V and 0 bases from J, the junction contained 9 bases not matched to a gene. The V gene's germline CDR1 is SQVTM and CDR2 ANQGSEA.

The J gene is TRBJ2-7, the V gene TRBV19; D is unclear. Trimming stripped 3 bases from V and 0 bases from J, with 9 bases between. Germline V gene sequence: CDR1 LNHDA, CDR2 SQIVND (reference sequence). CDR3 size: 14 residues. The CDR3 coding sequence is TGTGCCAGTAGTATCTACGGATCCTCCTACGAGCAGTACTTC. It is translated as CASSIYGSSYEQYF.

The chain is built from TRBV2 and TRBJ2-3; the D is unclear. Trimming took off 6 bases at V and 5 bases at J, with 6 bases between the two ends. The CDR3 spans 11 residues. Germline V gene lookup returns CDR1 SNHLY and CDR2 FYNNEI. The CDR3 spells CASRLRDTQYF. The CDR3 bases are TGTGCCAGCAGGCTCAGAGATACGCAGTATTTT.

The rearrangement links TRBV29-1 to TRBJ1-5; D unresolved. Trimming left V 4 bases short and J 7 bases short, with 14 bases between. CDR3 length: 13 residues. Germline CDR1 SQVTM, CDR2 ANQGSEA. CDR3 in DNA: TGCAGCGTTGTATCGGGCGGCGGACAGCCCCAGCATTTT. This gives the protein CSVVSGGGQPQHF.

V and J are TRBV29-1 and TRBJ2-5; 8 bases are shared with TRBD1. The germline V gene encodes CDR1 SQVTM and CDR2 ANQGSEA. V gave up 3 bases and J gave up 1 base; unmatched junction bases: 1. This CDR3 contains 13 residues. CDR3: CSVDGTGQETQYF. CDR3 in DNA: TGCAGCGTTGACGGGACAGGCCAAGAGACCCAGTACTTC.

There are a few counts of this clonotype. The chain has TRBV12-3 or TRBV12-4 and TRBJ2-1; D is ambiguous. V was pared by 7 bases and J by 0 bases, with 16 bases between. This CDR3 is built from 16 residues. DNA for the CDR3: TGTGCCAGCACCCTTGGGTATGGAGTCTCCTACAATGAGCAGTTCTTC. Encoded protein: CASTLGYGVSYNEQFF.

This clonotype was counted many times. This chain links TRBV12-3 or TRBV12-4 with TRBJ2-5, with 8 bases fitting TRBD2. The CDR3 spans 16 residues. Germline trimming cut 6 bases from V and 0 bases from J; bases unmatched to any gene: 9. The chain's CDR3 is CASRALLGGDQETQYF. CDR3 coding DNA: TGTGCCAGCAGGGCCCTTCTCGGGGGGGACCAAGAGACCCAGTACTTC.

The genes are TRBV24-1 and TRBJ2-5; unclear D gene. The CDR3 is 15 residues long. Between the trimmed V and J ends, which lost 2 bases and 5 bases, there was a span of 14 bases. Germline assignment: CDR1 KGHDR and CDR2 SFDVKD. CDR3 coding DNA: TGTGCCACCAGTGATTCCACAGCCCTCTTGGAGACCCAGTACTTC. It codes for CATSDSTALLETQYF.

This chain's CDR3 is CASSFDQEQFF. The CDR3 nucleotides are TGTGCCAGCAGCTTCGACCAGGAGCAGTTCTTC. The V call is TRBV5-6, the J call TRBJ2-1; D is uncertain. The germline V gene has CDR1 SGHDT and CDR2 YYEEEE. The CDR3 consists of 11 residues. Deletions cut 2 bases from V and 10 bases from J, with 7 bases between.

This clonotype has just a few counts. V usage is TRBV29-1 and J usage is TRBJ2-7; D not resolved. Germline CDR1 is SQVTM and CDR2 is ANQGSEA. Deletions cut 6 bases from V and 2 bases from J, with 14 bases between. The CDR3 runs to 13 residues. In DNA, the CDR3 is TGCAGCGTGATAGCAGGACGTACCTACGAGCAGTACTTC. Translating gives CSVIAGRTYEQYF.

This clonotype was seen only a few times. This rearrangement joins TRBV12-3 or TRBV12-4 to TRBJ2-7, with a weak D call TRBD1 (6 bases). The CDR3 is made up of 15 amino acids. V lost 2 bases and J 3 bases, leaving 14 bases between the germline ends. Here the CDR3 DNA reads TGTGCCAGCAGTTTATGGACAGATCCAAACTACGAGCAGTACTTC. As protein: CASSLWTDPNYEQYF.

This clonotype was found a few times. This chain links TRBV7-3 with TRBJ2-7, with D possibly being TRBD1 (7 bases). Deletions cut 1 base from V and 4 bases from J, with 23 bases between. Per the germline V gene, CDR1 is SGHTA and CDR2 is FQGTGA. The CDR3 is 18 residues long. The CDR3 DNA sequence: TGTGCCAGCAGCTTAATTAGGGGGCGGGGCTTGCACTATTACGAGCAGTACTTC. Translating it yields CASSLIRGRGLHYYEQYF.

This clonotype was seen more than once but under ten times. The rearrangement links TRBV27 to TRBJ2-5, with TRBD2 matching 8 bases. The J segment lost 2 bases and the V segment lost 0 bases, leaving 8 bases of the junction unmatched. The CDR3 contains 17 residues. Germline V gene lookup returns CDR1 MNHEY and CDR2 SMNVEV (reference sequence). CDR3 nucleotides: TGTGCCAGCAGTTTATCTGGCGGGGGGACCCGACAAGAGACCCAGTACTTC. The encoded protein is CASSLSGGGTRQETQYF.

The chain joins TRBV4-1 to TRBJ2-1; D possibly corresponds to TRBD1 (6 bases). Trimming removed 4 bases from V and 3 bases from J, with 13 bases in between. The CDR3 loop spans 15 amino acids. Germline V gene data show CDR1 as MGHRA and CDR2 as YSYEKL. In DNA form, the CDR3 reads TGCGCCAGCAGCCGATCTCCGGACAGCTACAATGAGCAGTTCTTC. This codes for CASSRSPDSYNEQFF.

This clonotype showed up just a few times. The rearrangement joins TRBV11-2 to TRBJ2-3; tentative D call: TRBD2 (6 bases). Looked up from germline, CDR1 is SGHAT and CDR2 is FQNNGV. The V end lost 1 base, the J end lost 0 bases, and 8 bases lay between the germline ends. The CDR3 consists of 15 residues. The CDR3 region has the DNA TGTGCCAGCAGCTTAGTCCGGGGGAGCACAGATACGCAGTATTTT. Protein: CASSLVRGSTDTQYF.

The gene calls are TRBV20-1 and TRBJ2-2; a weak D match, TRBD2 (6 bases). Germline values: CDR1 DFQATT, CDR2 SNEGSKA (reference sequence). V was trimmed by 0 bases and J by 1 base, leaving 15 bases between them. The CDR3 is made up of 17 amino acids. CDR3 sequence reads: CSARDLHRGLNTGELFF. In DNA form, the CDR3 reads TGCAGTGCTAGAGATCTTCATCGGGGGTTGAACACCGGGGAGCTGTTTTTT.

This clonotype was detected only a few times. The rearrangement links TRBV12-3 or TRBV12-4 to TRBJ1-5; the D is unclear. Trimming took off 9 bases at V and 3 bases at J, with 18 bases between the two ends. There are 15 residues in the CDR3. The CDR3 loop reads CASAPGDINNQPQHF. The CDR3 DNA is TGTGCCAGTGCGCCCGGTGACATAAACAATCAGCCCCAGCATTTT.